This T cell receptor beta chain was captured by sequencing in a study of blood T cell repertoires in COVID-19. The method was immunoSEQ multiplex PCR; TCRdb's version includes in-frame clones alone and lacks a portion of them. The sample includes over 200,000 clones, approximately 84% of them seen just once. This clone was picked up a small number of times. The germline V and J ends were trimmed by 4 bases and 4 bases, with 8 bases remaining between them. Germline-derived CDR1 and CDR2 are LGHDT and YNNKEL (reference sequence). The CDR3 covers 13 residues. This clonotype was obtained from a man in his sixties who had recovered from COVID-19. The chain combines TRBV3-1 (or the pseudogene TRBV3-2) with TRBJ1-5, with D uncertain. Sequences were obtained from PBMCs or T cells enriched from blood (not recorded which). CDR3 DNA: TGTGCCAGCAGCCCATACAGTAATCAGCCCCAGCATTTT. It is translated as CASSPYSNQPQHF.